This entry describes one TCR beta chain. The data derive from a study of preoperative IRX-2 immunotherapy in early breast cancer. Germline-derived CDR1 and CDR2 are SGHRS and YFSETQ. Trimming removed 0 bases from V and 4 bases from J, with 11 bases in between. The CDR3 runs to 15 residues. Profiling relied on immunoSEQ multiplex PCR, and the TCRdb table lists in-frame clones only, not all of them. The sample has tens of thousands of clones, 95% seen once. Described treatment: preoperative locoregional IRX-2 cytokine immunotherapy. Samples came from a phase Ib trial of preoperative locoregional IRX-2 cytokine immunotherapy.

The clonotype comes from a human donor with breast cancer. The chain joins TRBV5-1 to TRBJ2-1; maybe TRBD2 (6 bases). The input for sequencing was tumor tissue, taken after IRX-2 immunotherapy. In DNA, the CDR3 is TGCGCCAGCAGCTTGGAGCCGGGGAGGTACAATGAGCAGTTCTTC. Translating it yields CASSLEPGRYNEQFF.